The present entry profiles one TCR beta chain with its context. Clones were sequenced by immunoSEQ multiplex PCR, and TCRdb holds only the in-frame ones, with some missing. The sample carries under 500,000 clones, 70% to 90% recorded once. The data derive from a study of blood T cell repertoires in COVID-19. In the study overall: From T cells, B-cell-depleted T cells, or PBMCs came the material, which was cDNA or gDNA.

The length of the CDR3 is 14 residues. The ends lost 3 bases at V and 6 bases at J; junction bases unmatched: 5. Per germline, CDR1 SGDLS and CDR2 YYNGEE. This TCR was recovered from a young woman with acute COVID-19. This chain uses TRBV9 with TRBJ1-5; 8 positions agree with TRBD1. Sequencing was carried out using PBMCs or T cells enriched from blood (not recorded which). The CDR3 protein is CASSGQGMGQPQHF. The CDR3 DNA sequence: TGTGCCAGCAGCGGACAGGGGATGGGTCAGCCCCAGCATTTT.